This TCR beta chain was sequenced during a study of T cells of healthy individuals. The CDR3 is 12 residues long. Germline-derived CDR1 and CDR2 are SGHDT and YYEEEE. The V gene end was trimmed by 4 bases and the J gene end by 9 bases; junction bases not matched to a gene: 1. TCRdb called the 5' RACE reads again in MiXCR, with one record for every CDR3 protein. Of 85,000 to 100,000 distinct CDR3 sequences detected, roughly 18% appear once; the ten largest clones hold about 6%. The chain combines TRBV5-6 with TRBJ2-1, with 10 positions matching TRBD2. This receptor was taken from a human donor in good health. The CDR3 reads CASSRLAGEQFF. CDR3 in DNA: TGTGCCAGCAGCAGACTAGCGGGTGAGCAGTTCTTC.